This TCR beta chain was sequenced in a study of blood T cell repertoires in COVID-19. Whole-study context: The analysed material was cDNA or gDNA that came from T cells, B-cell-depleted T cells, or PBMCs.

Assay: immunoSEQ multiplex PCR; the TCRdb copy retains only in-frame clones and omits some. The sample has some 130,000 clones, approximately 80% seen once; the top ten hold approximately 4.2%. Trimming removed 11 bases from V and 3 bases from J, with 16 bases in between. Germline V gene sequence: CDR1 ENHRY, CDR2 SYGVKD. The CDR3 has 13 residues. The chain combines TRBV10-3 with TRBJ1-2, with D possibly TRBD1 on 6 matching bases. The source of this sequence is a woman aged 80 or over with acute or convalescent COVID-19. Sequences were obtained from peripheral blood. CDR3 bases: TGTGCCGCCACCTCCAGGGGCGACTATGGCTACACCTTC. This translates into CAATSRGDYGYTF.